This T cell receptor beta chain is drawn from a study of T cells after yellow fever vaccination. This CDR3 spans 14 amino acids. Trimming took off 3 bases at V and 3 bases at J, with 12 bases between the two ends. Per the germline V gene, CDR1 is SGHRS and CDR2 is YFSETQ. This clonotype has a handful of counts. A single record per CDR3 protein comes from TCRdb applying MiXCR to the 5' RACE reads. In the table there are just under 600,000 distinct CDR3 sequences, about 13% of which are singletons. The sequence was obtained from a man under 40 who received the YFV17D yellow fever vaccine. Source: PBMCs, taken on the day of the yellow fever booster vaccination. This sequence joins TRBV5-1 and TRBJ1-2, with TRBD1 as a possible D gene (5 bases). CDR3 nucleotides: TGCGCCAGCAGCTCCAGGGACGGGGACTATGGCTACACCTTC. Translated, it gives CASSSRDGDYGYTF.